These 23 T cell receptor beta chains were all obtained from the same sample, sequenced in a study of blood T cells in healthy people across ages. Primers used in a second PCR of roughly 7 to 12 cycles were a sample-barcoded 5' primer and a J-beta primer mix. TCRdb re-analysed the 5' RACE reads in MiXCR, keeping a single row per CDR3 protein. Among about 730,000 distinct CDR3 sequences, approximately 39% were seen once, and the ten largest hold 20% to 25%. The material sequenced was blood. These receptors originate from a woman in her sixties in good health.

This clonotype was found a few times. This chain connects TRBV6-2 or TRBV6-3 to TRBJ2-3; D ambiguous. CDR1 MNHEY and CDR2 SVGEGT come from the germline V gene. Trimming stripped 8 bases from V and 8 bases from J, with 11 bases between. There are 11 residues in the CDR3. CDR3 in DNA: TGTGCCAGCTCCCCCTGGGGTACGCAGTATTTT. This translates into CASSPWGTQYF.

This clonotype occurred a few times. This chain connects TRBV2 to TRBJ2-7; 9 bases fit TRBD2. TRBJ2-5 matches the DNA end more closely, so the J call is doubtful. The CDR3 loop spans 16 amino acids. Germline CDR1 and CDR2: SNHLY and FYNNEI. This CDR3 is CASSENSGGSQETQYF. The CDR3 nucleotides are TGTGCCAGCAGCGAAAATAGCGGGGGCAGCCAAGAGACCCAGTACTTC.

This clonotype was detected a few times. This chain connects TRBV12-5 to TRBJ2-5; no reliable D call. The germline V and J ends were trimmed by 0 bases and 5 bases, with 13 bases remaining between them. In germline, CDR1 is LGHNT, CDR2 FRNRAP. There are 15 residues in the CDR3. CDR3 DNA: TGTGCTAGTGGTTTGGTGGCAGGTGGCGTGGAGACCCAGTACTTC. As protein: CASGLVAGGVETQYF.

This clonotype came up a few times. The chain employs TRBV10-3 and TRBJ1-2; TRBD1 aligns across 11 bases. CDR3 length: 16 amino acids. Germline CDR1 is ENHRY and CDR2 is SYGVKD. Trimming cost V 6 bases and J 6 bases; bases outside gene matches: 12. CDR3 bases: TGTGCCATCAGCGCCACACCGGACAGGGGGCATCATGGCTACACCTTC. As protein: CAISATPDRGHHGYTF.

This chain connects TRBV9 to TRBJ2-3; 11 positions match TRBD1. CDR3 length: 16 residues. Trimming cost V 0 bases and J 4 bases; bases outside gene matches: 4. Germline V lookup: CDR1 SGDLS, CDR2 YYNGEE. The CDR3 DNA reads as TGTGCCAGCAGCGTAGAAGGGACAGGGGGAGCAGATACGCAGTATTTT. It codes for CASSVEGTGGADTQYF. Full variable domain (rest looked up from reference TRBV9 and TRBJ2-3): DSGVTQTPKHLITATGQRVTLRCSPRSGDLSVYWYQQSLDQGLQFLIQYYNGEERAKGNILERFSAQQFPDLHSELNLSSLELGDSALYFCASSVEGTGGADTQYFGPGTRLTVL.

V and J are TRBV18 and TRBJ1-2; no firm D call. With 5 bases removed from V and 7 bases from J, the gap between germline ends came to 8 bases. The CDR3 contains 11 residues. CDR1 is KGHSH, CDR2 LQKENI, per germline. The CDR3 sequence: CASSRELGYTF. The CDR3 coding sequence is TGTGCCAGCTCAAGGGAACTTGGCTACACCTTC.

The sample holds a few counts of this clonotype. The chain uses TRBV19 and TRBJ2-1; D is possibly TRBD2 (5 bases). In germline, CDR1 is LNHDA, CDR2 SQIVND (reference sequence). V lost 1 base and J 9 bases, leaving 19 bases between the germline ends. The CDR3 length is 16 residues. The CDR3 loop is CASSIGAGGSLVEQFF. The DNA of the CDR3 is TGTGCCAGTAGTATAGGGGCCGGAGGTAGCCTGGTTGAGCAGTTCTTC.

The chain couples TRBV20-1 to TRBJ1-5; unclear D gene. Germline CDR1 DFQATT, CDR2 SNEGSKA (reference sequence). The CDR3 contains 13 residues. Trimming removed 6 bases from V and 1 base from J, with 10 bases in between. Here the CDR3 reads CSAWVRSNQPQHF. For the CDR3, the DNA is TGCAGTGCGTGGGTTCGGAGCAATCAGCCCCAGCATTTT.

This chain joins TRBV7-2 and TRBJ1-4; D gene ambiguous. The CDR3 extends over 14 amino acids. Trimming removed 5 bases at V and 4 bases at J, with 11 bases between. Germline lookup yields CDR1 SGHTA and CDR2 FQGNSA. The CDR3 here is CASSRDSYNEKLFF. In DNA, the CDR3 is TGTGCCAGCAGCCGAGACTCTTATAATGAAAAACTGTTTTTT.

In DNA, the CDR3 is TGTGCCAGCAGGTCCGGGACTAGCCCCTCGACTCAGTACTTC. Its translation: CASRSGTSPSTQYF. The chain combines TRBV6-5 with TRBJ2-4; 9 nucleotides align to TRBD2. The CDR3 contains 14 residues. The V gene's germline CDR1 is MNHEY and CDR2 SVGAGI. J gave up 12 bases and V 6 bases, and 12 bases lay outside the gene matches.

On this clonotype: The germline gene is not matched at one end of the junction; a read error may be the cause. This chain links TRBV27 with TRBJ2-1, with TRBD1 matching 9 bases. Germline V gene lookup returns CDR1 MNHEY and CDR2 SMNVEV (reference sequence). The CDR3 loop spans 15 amino acids. The CDR3 DNA reads TGTGCCTGCAGTGTGTACAGGGGGCAGGGCAATGAGCAGTTCTTC. Encoded protein: CACSVYRGQGNEQFF.

The chain recombines TRBV6-4 with TRBJ2-3; 7 positions agree with TRBD1. The length of the CDR3 is 15 residues. Germline V gene lookup returns CDR1 MRHNA and CDR2 SNTAGT. V shed 7 bases and J 5 bases; nucleotides not matched to a gene: 12. In DNA, the CDR3 is TGTGCCAGCAACAACCGGGCAGGGGGAGTAGATACGCAGTATTTT. Translated: CASNNRAGGVDTQYF.

This clonotype was counted between two and nine times. The genes are TRBV5-4 and TRBJ2-7; possibly TRBD1 for D (6 bases). V was pared by 6 bases and J by 2 bases, with 15 bases between. Germline CDR1 is SGHNT and CDR2 is YYREEE (reference sequence). This CDR3 spans 14 amino acids. CDR3 protein: CASTVDRLAYEQYF. CDR3 DNA sequence: TGTGCCAGCACCGTCGACAGGCTTGCCTACGAGCAGTACTTC.

The rearrangement joins TRBV20-1 to TRBJ2-1; D remains unclear. The CDR3 length is 10 residues. V was clipped by 4 bases and J by 5 bases, with 3 bases between them. Germline CDR1 reads DFQATT; CDR2 reads SNEGSKA (reference sequence). The DNA for the CDR3 is TGCAGTGCTATAAACAATGAGCAGTTCTTC. It encodes CSAINNEQFF.

In the case of this clonotype: At one end the junction does not follow the germline gene, possibly because of a read error. The chain is built from TRBV6-2 or TRBV6-3 and TRBJ2-4; no firm D call. Germline V gene data show CDR1 as MNHEY and CDR2 as SVGEGT. CDR3 size: 14 residues. DNA of the CDR3: TGTGCCAGCAGCCCCGTTAAAACCAAAACCATTCAGTACTTC. Protein product: CASSPVKTKTIQYF.

This clonotype was picked up a small number of times. This chain connects TRBV20-1 to TRBJ2-3; 11 nucleotides agree with TRBD2. Germline V lookup: CDR1 DFQATT, CDR2 SNEGSKA (reference sequence). Losses at the gene ends were 4 bases for V and 4 bases for J; bases not matched to a gene: 7. The CDR3 totals 15 residues. The CDR3 region has the DNA TGCAGTGCTACACCTAGCGGGAGGATCCCAGATACGCAGTATTTT. Its protein is CSATPSGRIPDTQYF.

As to this clonotype: Its ends do not fully match the called genes, so a read error is possible. This chain joins TRBV5-1 and TRBJ2-3; TRBD2 matches 9 bases. CDR3 length: 16 residues. Germline V gene sequence: CDR1 SGHRS, CDR2 YFSETQ. The CDR3, as DNA: TGCGTCAGCAGCTTGGCCACTAGCGGGAGCACAGATACGCAGTATTTT. This gives the protein CVSSLATSGSTDTQYF.

Only a few counts were recorded for this clonotype. J is TRBJ2-7 and V is TRBV5-6; weak D call: TRBD1 (6 bases). This CDR3 spans 13 amino acids. Germline-derived CDR1 and CDR2 are SGHDT and YYEEEE. V was shortened by 4 bases and J by 3 bases, with 11 bases between the two germline ends. CDR3 in DNA: TGTGCCAGCAGCAGTAAACAGGGCTACGAGCAGTACTTC. This sequence encodes CASSSKQGYEQYF.

The gene calls are TRBV12-3 or TRBV12-4 and TRBJ1-2, with TRBD1 matching over 9 bases. Trimming cost V 6 bases and J 0 bases; bases outside gene matches: 5. The CDR3 runs 15 residues. The CDR3 protein is CASRAGTGPNYGYTF. Here the CDR3 DNA reads TGTGCCAGCAGAGCCGGGACAGGGCCTAACTATGGCTACACCTTC.

This clonotype was seen more than once but under ten times. The rearrangement joins TRBV7-2 to TRBJ2-1, with D possibly called TRBD1 or TRBD2 (5 bases each). The CDR3 runs 15 residues. CDR1 and CDR2 (germline): SGHTA, FQGNSA. Trimming took off 4 bases at V and 0 bases at J, with 10 bases between the two ends. The CDR3 region is CASSSEGSSYNEQFF. The CDR3 DNA reads TGTGCCAGCAGCTCAGAGGGGAGCTCCTACAATGAGCAGTTCTTC.

V is TRBV7-3 and J is TRBJ2-1; the match to TRBD1 covers 9 bases. Germline V gene lookup returns CDR1 SGHTA and CDR2 FQGTGA. CDR3 size: 14 residues. Trimming at V came to 5 bases and at J to 6 bases, leaving 5 bases not matched to a gene. CDR3 amino acids: CASSARDRANEQFF. The CDR3 nucleotides read TGTGCCAGCAGCGCCCGGGACAGGGCCAATGAGCAGTTCTTC.

CDR3 in DNA: TGTGCCAGCAGCCTCCGGGACAAAGATCAGCCCCAGCATTTT. Amino acid sequence: CASSLRDKDQPQHF. The chain uses TRBV7-6 and TRBJ1-5; a possible D gene is TRBD1 (6 bases). Trimming removed 5 bases from V and 5 bases from J, with 13 bases in between. This CDR3 has 14 residues. CDR1 and CDR2 (germline): SGHVS, FNYEAQ.

For this clonotype: The junction differs from germline at one of its ends, possibly a read error. CDR3 in amino acids: CATSRTLRTGQETLYF. CDR3 DNA sequence: TGTGCCACCAGCCGAACTCTTCGGACAGGGCAAGAGACCCTGTACTTC. The chain is built from TRBV15 and TRBJ2-5; 8 bases match TRBD1. Germline V gene sequence: CDR1 LNHNV, CDR2 YYDKDF (reference sequence). The length of the CDR3 is 16 residues.